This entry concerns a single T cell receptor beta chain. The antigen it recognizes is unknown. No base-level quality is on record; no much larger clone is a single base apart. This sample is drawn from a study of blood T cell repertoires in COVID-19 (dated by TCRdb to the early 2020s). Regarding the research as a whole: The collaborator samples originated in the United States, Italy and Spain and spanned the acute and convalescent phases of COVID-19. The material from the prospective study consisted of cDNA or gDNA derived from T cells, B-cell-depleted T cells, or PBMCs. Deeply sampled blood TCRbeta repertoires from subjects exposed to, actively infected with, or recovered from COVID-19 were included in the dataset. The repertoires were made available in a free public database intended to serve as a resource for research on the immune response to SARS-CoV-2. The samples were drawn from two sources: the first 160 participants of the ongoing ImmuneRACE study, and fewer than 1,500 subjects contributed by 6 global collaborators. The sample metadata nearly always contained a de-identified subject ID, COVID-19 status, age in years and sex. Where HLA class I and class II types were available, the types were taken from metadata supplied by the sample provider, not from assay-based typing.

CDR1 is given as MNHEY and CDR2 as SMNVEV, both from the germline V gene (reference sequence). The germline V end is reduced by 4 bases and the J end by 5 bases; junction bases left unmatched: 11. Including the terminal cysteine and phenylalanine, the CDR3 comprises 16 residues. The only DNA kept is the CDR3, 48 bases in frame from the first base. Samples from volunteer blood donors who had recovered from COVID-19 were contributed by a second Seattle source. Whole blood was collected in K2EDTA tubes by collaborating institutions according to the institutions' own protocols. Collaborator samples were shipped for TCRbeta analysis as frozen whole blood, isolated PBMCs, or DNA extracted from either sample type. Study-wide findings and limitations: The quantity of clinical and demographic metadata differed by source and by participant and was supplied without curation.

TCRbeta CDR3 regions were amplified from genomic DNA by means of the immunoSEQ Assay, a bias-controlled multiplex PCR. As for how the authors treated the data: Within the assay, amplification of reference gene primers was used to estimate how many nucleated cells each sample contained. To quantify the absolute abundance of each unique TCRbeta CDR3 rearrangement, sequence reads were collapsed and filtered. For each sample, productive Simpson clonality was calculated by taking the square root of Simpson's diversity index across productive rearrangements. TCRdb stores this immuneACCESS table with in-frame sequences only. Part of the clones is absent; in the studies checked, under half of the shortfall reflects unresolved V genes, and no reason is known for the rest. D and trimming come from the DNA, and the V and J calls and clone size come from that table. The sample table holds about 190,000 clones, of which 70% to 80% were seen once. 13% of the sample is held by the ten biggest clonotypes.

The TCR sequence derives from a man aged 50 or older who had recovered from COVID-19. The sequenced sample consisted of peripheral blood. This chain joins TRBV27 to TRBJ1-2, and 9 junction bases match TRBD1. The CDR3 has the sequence CASSSSLDRGRYGYTF. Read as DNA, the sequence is TGTGCCAGCAGTTCATCCCTAGACAGGGGGAGGTATGGCTACACCTTC.